The source of this T cell receptor beta chain is a study of blood T cells in healthy people across ages. Findings and caveats of the study: Per million T cells, TCR beta diversity dropped roughly linearly as age increased.

This clonotype turned up a few times. Its antigen is currently unknown. Sequence at one end of the junction differs from germline and may be a read error. The CDR3 consists of 13 residues. Germline V gives CDR1 LGHNA, CDR2 YSLEER. Every donor gave 8 to 10 milliliters of peripheral blood. Then a second PCR, running roughly 7 to 12 cycles, was carried out with a sample-barcoded 5' primer and a J-beta primer mix. TCRdb re-called the 5' RACE reads through MiXCR, storing one row per CDR3 protein. Found here are about 780,000 distinct CDR3 sequences, about 62% of them singletons; the top ten hold 25% to 35%.

The chain is built from TRBV4-3 and TRBJ2-7, with a tentative D call TRBD1 (6 bases). The sample consisted of blood. The receptor comes from a man under 40 in good health. CDR3 sequence reads: CASSQAGAYEQYF. CDR3 nucleotide sequence: TGTGCCAGCAGCCAGGCAGGGGCCTACGAGCAGTACTTC.